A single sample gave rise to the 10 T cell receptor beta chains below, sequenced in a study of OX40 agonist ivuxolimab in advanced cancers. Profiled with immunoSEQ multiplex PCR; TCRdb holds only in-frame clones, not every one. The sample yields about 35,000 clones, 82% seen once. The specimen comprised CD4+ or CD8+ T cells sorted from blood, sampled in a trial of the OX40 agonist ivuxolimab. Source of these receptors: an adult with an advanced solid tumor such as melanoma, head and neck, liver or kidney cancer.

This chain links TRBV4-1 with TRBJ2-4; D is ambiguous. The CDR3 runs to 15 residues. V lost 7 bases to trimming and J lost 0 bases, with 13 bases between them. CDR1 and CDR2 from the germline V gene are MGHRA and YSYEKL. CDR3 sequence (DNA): TGCGCCAGCACCCCCTCGACGCTAGCCAAAAACATTCAGTACTTC. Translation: CASTPSTLAKNIQYF.

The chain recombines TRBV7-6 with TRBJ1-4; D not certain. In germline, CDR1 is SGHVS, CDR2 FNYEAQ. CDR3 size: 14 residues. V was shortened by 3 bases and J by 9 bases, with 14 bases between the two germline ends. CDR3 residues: CASSFVPSAKKLFF. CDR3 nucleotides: TGTGCCAGCAGCTTTGTTCCTTCGGCGAAAAAACTGTTTTTT. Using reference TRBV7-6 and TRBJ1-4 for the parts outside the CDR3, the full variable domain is GAGVSQSPRYKVTKRGQDVALRCDPISGHVSLYWYRQALGQGPEFLTYFNYEAQQDKSGLPNDRFSAERPEGSISTLTIQRTEQRDSAMYRCASSFVPSAKKLFFGSGTQLSVL.

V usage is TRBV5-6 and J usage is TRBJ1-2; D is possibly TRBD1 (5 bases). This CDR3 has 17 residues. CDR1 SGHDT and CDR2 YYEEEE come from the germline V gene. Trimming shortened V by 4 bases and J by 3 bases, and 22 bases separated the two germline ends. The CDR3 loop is CASSPAGYYLGDYGYTF. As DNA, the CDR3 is TGTGCCAGCAGCCCGGCGGGGTATTATTTAGGGGACTATGGCTACACCTTC.

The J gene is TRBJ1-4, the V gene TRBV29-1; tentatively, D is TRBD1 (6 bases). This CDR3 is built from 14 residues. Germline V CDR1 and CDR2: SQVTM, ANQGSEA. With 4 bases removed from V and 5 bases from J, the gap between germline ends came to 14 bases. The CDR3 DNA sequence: TGCAGCGTTGTGGGGGAGGGGGACAATGAAAAACTGTTTTTT. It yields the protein CSVVGEGDNEKLFF.

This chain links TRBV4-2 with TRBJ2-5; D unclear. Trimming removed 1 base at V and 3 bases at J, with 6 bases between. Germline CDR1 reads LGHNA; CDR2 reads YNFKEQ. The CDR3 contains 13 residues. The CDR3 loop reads CASSQGLEETQYF. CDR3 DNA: TGTGCCAGCAGCCAAGGGCTTGAAGAGACCCAGTACTTC.

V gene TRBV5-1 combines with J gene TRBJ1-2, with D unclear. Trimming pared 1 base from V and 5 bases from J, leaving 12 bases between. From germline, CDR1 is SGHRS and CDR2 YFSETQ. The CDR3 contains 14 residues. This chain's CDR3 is CASSLNLMTYGYTF. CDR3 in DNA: TGCGCCAGCAGCTTGAACCTGATGACGTATGGCTACACCTTC. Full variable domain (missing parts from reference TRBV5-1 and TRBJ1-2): KAGVTQTPRYLIKTRGQQVTLSCSPISGHRSVSWYQQTPGQGLQFLFEYFSETQRNKGNFPGRFSGRQFSNSRSEMNVSTLELGDSALYLCASSLNLMTYGYTFGSGTRLTVV.

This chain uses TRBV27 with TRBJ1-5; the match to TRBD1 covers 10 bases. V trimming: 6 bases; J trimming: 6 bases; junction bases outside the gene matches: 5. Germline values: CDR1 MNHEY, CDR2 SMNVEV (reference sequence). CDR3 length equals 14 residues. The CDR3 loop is CASSRTGGVQPQHF. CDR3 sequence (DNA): TGTGCCAGCAGCCGGACAGGGGGGGTTCAGCCCCAGCATTTT.

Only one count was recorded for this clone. CDR3 nucleotides: TGTGCCAGCAGCTTAGATTTCGGCCAACATAAAGCTTTCTTT. This gives the protein CASSLDFGQHKAFF. The J gene is TRBJ1-1, the V gene TRBV11-1; D is ambiguous. The CDR3 consists of 14 residues. V dropped 1 base and J dropped 9 bases, with 15 bases sitting between them. CDR1 and CDR2 from the germline V gene are SGHAT and FQDESV (reference sequence). Drawing the rest from reference TRBV11-1 and TRBJ1-1, the complete variable domain is EAEVAQSPRYKITEKSQAVAFWCDPISGHATLYWYRQILGQGPELLVQFQDESVVDDSQLPKDRFSAERLKGVDSTLKIQPAELGDSAMYLCASSLDFGQHKAFFGQGTRLTVV.

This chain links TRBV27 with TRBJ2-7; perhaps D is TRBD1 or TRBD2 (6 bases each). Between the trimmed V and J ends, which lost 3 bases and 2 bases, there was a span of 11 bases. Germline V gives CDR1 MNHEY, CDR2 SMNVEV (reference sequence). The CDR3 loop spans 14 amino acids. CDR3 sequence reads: CASSLRGAAYEQYF. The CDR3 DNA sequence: TGTGCCAGCAGTTTGAGGGGGGCGGCCTACGAGCAGTACTTC.

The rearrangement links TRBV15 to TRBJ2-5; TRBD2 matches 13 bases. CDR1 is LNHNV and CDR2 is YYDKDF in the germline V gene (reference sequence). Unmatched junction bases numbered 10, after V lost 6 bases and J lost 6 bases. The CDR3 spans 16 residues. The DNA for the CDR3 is TGTGCCACCAGTGAGGGACTAGCGGGAAGTTGGAAGACCCAGTACTTC. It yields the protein CATSEGLAGSWKTQYF.